The next 31 T cell receptor beta chains were all read from a single sample in a study of siplizumab effects on memory and regulatory T cells. Some clones are missing from TCRdb's copy, which holds only in-frame ones; the method was immunoSEQ multiplex PCR. The data hold under 100,000 clones, with 90% to 95% observed a single time. The sample consisted of non-Treg CD4+ T cells sorted from blood. The receptors derive from a human donor in good health.

V usage is TRBV30 and J usage is TRBJ2-7; unclear D gene. CDR1 and CDR2 from the germline V gene are GTSNPN and SVGIG (reference sequence). The ends were cut back, 2 bases at V and 4 bases at J, with 9 bases in the middle. The CDR3 runs to 12 residues. The CDR3 DNA follows: TGTGCCTGGAGTTTTGGGAAATACGAGCAGTACTTC. It yields the protein CAWSFGKYEQYF.

CDR3 region: CASSYSALAGANVLTF. Here the CDR3 DNA reads TGTGCCAGCAGTTACTCAGCCTTGGCCGGGGCCAACGTCCTGACTTTC. The rearrangement links TRBV6-5 to TRBJ2-6; no reliable D call. V dropped 0 bases and J dropped 4 bases, with 10 bases sitting between them. The V gene's germline CDR1 is MNHEY and CDR2 SVGAGI. The CDR3 has 16 residues.

The gene calls are TRBV27 and TRBJ1-2, with a tentative D call TRBD1 (6 bases). The CDR3 sequence is 14 residues long. CDR1 and CDR2 from the germline V gene are MNHEY and SMNVEV (reference sequence). V shed 3 bases and J shed 8 bases, with 16 bases lying between them. CDR3 sequence (DNA): TGTGCCAGCAGTTTGTCGGGGGCTTTGGGGGGCTACACCTTC. This sequence encodes CASSLSGALGGYTF.

This CDR3 is CASTEPGLREQFF. The CDR3 DNA reads as TGTGCCAGCACCGAACCGGGACTACGTGAGCAGTTCTTC. The chain links TRBV6-5 to TRBJ2-1, with 7 bases aligning to TRBD2. V trimming: 7 bases; J trimming: 9 bases; junction bases outside the gene matches: 9. In germline, CDR1 is MNHEY, CDR2 SVGAGI. The CDR3 has 13 amino acids.

The chain couples TRBV5-6 to TRBJ2-2; D ambiguous. The V and J ends lost 4 bases and 7 bases respectively, with 5 bases between them. This CDR3 spans 11 amino acids. Germline V gene sequence: CDR1 SGHDT, CDR2 YYEEEE. CDR3: CASSTDGELFF. The CDR3 nucleotides read TGTGCCAGCAGCACCGACGGGGAGCTGTTTTTT.

This clone was seen a single time. This chain connects TRBV7-9 to TRBJ2-5; a weak D match, TRBD2 (5 bases). Germline V gives CDR1 SEHNR, CDR2 FQNEAQ (reference sequence). This CDR3 region has 13 residues. Trimming took 3 bases from V and 4 from J, leaving 9 bases between them. Written as DNA, the CDR3 is TGTGCCAGCAGCTTGCCGGGAATAGAGACCCAGTACTTC. The encoded protein is CASSLPGIETQYF. Complete variable domain (other parts from reference TRBV7-9 and TRBJ2-5): DTGVSQNPRHKITKRGQNVTFRCDPISEHNRLYWYRQTLGQGPEFLTYFQNEAQLEKSRLLSDRFSAERPKGSFSTLEIQRTEQGDSAMYLCASSLPGIETQYFGPGTRLLVL.

The gene calls are TRBV5-4 and TRBJ1-2; D is undetermined. The germline V and J ends were trimmed by 1 base and 4 bases, with 8 bases remaining between them. Germline CDR1 reads SGHNT; CDR2 reads YYREEE (reference sequence). This CDR3 comprises 13 residues. CDR3 in amino acids: CASSLREAYGYTF. In DNA, the CDR3 is TGTGCCAGCAGCTTGAGGGAGGCCTATGGCTACACCTTC.

V is TRBV7-3 and J is TRBJ2-2; D perhaps matches TRBD1 (5 bases). Germline V gene sequence: CDR1 SGHTA, CDR2 FQGTGA. The length of the CDR3 is 14 residues. Trimming pared 6 bases from V and 7 bases from J, leaving 15 bases between. Here the CDR3 DNA reads TGTGCCAGCAGATTAGGACACCTCGGCGGGGAGCTGTTTTTT. Its translation is CASRLGHLGGELFF.

This chain connects TRBV6-6 to TRBJ1-4; D unclear. Germline V gene sequence: CDR1 MNHNY, CDR2 SVGAGI (reference sequence). The V end lost 8 bases, the J end lost 2 bases, and 12 bases lay between the germline ends. The CDR3 has 14 amino acids. In nucleotides, the CDR3 is TGTGCCAGCCGCCCCACAACTACTAATGAAAAACTGTTTTTT. This gives the protein CASRPTTTNEKLFF.

This chain connects TRBV7-9 to TRBJ2-7; D possibly corresponds to TRBD1 (5 bases). CDR1 is SEHNR and CDR2 is FQNEAQ in the germline V gene (reference sequence). The CDR3 has 15 residues. V was clipped by 4 bases and J by 4 bases, with 17 bases between them. CDR3 region: CASSSLSYRIYEQYF. CDR3 in DNA: TGTGCCAGCAGCTCCCTTAGCTACAGGATTTACGAGCAGTACTTC.

The chain has TRBV4-1 and TRBJ2-3; tentatively, D is TRBD2 (6 bases). Between the trimmed V and J ends, which lost 8 bases and 2 bases, there was a span of 17 bases. Germline V gene lookup returns CDR1 MGHRA and CDR2 YSYEKL. The CDR3 sequence is 15 residues long. The CDR3 nucleotides read TGCGCCAGCCAGGGTCGGGACTGGTACACAGATACGCAGTATTTT. Translated: CASQGRDWYTDTQYF.

The V gene is TRBV15, the J gene TRBJ2-3; D is unresolved. CDR1 LNHNV and CDR2 YYDKDF come from the germline V gene (reference sequence). Trimming shortened V by 0 bases and J by 4 bases, and 5 bases separated the two germline ends. The CDR3 is made up of 13 amino acids. CDR3 sequence reads: CATSRDLADTQYF. The CDR3 nucleotides read TGTGCCACCAGCAGAGATTTGGCAGATACGCAGTATTTT.

The CDR3 region is CASSPGRSEKLFF. As DNA, the CDR3 is TGTGCCAGCAGCCCCGGACGGAGTGAAAAACTGTTTTTT. The chain couples TRBV5-5 to TRBJ1-4; D is uncertain. With 4 bases removed from V and 7 bases from J, the gap between germline ends came to 11 bases. Germline CDR1 and CDR2: SGHKS and YYEKEE (reference sequence). The length of the CDR3 is 13 residues.

The chain carries TRBV28 and TRBJ2-7, with a possible D match to TRBD2 (5 bases). The CDR3 runs 16 residues. The V gene's germline CDR1 is MDHEN and CDR2 SYDVKM. V lost 1 base, J lost 1 base, and 14 bases lay in between. The CDR3 sequence is CASSLYWQSGSYEQYF. The CDR3 DNA reads TGTGCCAGCAGTTTATATTGGCAGTCGGGGTCCTACGAGCAGTACTTC.

CDR3 sequence (DNA): TGTGCCAGCAGTGAATTAGTGTACGAAAAACTGTTTTTT. It specifies CASSELVYEKLFF. The V and J genes are TRBV2 and TRBJ1-4; D remains unclear. Germline CDR1 SNHLY, CDR2 FYNNEI. V gave up 2 bases and J gave up 8 bases, with 9 bases separating them. CDR3 length: 13 residues.

This chain joins TRBV7-6 and TRBJ2-5, with D perhaps TRBD1 or TRBD2 (5 bases each). The V gene's germline CDR1 is SGHVS and CDR2 FNYEAQ. The CDR3 extends over 17 amino acids. V lost 5 bases and J 4 bases, leaving 23 bases between the germline ends. CDR3 in DNA: TGTGCCAGCAGCCCCGTGGGGACGGATGAATTTTCAGAGACCCAGTACTTC. This gives the protein CASSPVGTDEFSETQYF.

About this clone: Other DNA sequences in the sample encode the same CDR3. The J gene is TRBJ2-7, the V gene TRBV18; 9 bases agree with TRBD1. CDR1 and CDR2 from the germline V gene are KGHSH and LQKENI. This CDR3 is 15 amino acids long. The ends lost 0 bases at V and 4 bases at J; junction bases unmatched: 4. The chain's CDR3 is CASSPPDRGSYEQYF. The DNA of the CDR3 is TGTGCCAGCTCACCACCGGACAGGGGATCTTACGAGCAGTACTTC.

The V gene is TRBV13, the J gene TRBJ1-3; possible D gene TRBD1, 5 bases. Between the trimmed V and J ends, which lost 4 bases and 3 bases, there was a span of 16 bases. There are 16 residues in the CDR3. CDR1 and CDR2 from the germline V gene are PRHDT and FYEKMQ (reference sequence). The CDR3 is CASSSREGGLGNTIYF. CDR3 DNA: TGTGCCAGCAGCTCCAGGGAGGGAGGCCTTGGAAACACCATATATTTT.

V usage is TRBV29-1 and J usage is TRBJ2-3, with D unclear. This CDR3 is built from 13 residues. Germline V gene lookup returns CDR1 SQVTM and CDR2 ANQGSEA. V shed 1 base and J shed 1 base, with 6 bases lying between them. As DNA, the CDR3 is TGCAGCGTTGAAGGGGCGGGCACAGATACGCAGTATTTT. Protein product: CSVEGAGTDTQYF.

The rearrangement joins TRBV27 to TRBJ1-2; the match to TRBD1 covers 8 bases. The V gene's germline CDR1 is MNHEY and CDR2 SMNVEV (reference sequence). V lost 5 bases to trimming and J lost 4 bases; unmatched junction nucleotides: 6. The CDR3 loop spans 14 amino acids. CDR3 DNA sequence: TGTGCCAGCAGTCCGTCGGGACAGGTCTATGGCTACACCTTC. This translates into CASSPSGQVYGYTF.

The chain combines TRBV10-3 with TRBJ2-4, with TRBD1 matching 8 bases. Germline V gives CDR1 ENHRY, CDR2 SYGVKD. Trimming took 3 bases from V and 10 from J; bases not matched to a gene: 8. The CDR3 is 14 residues long. The CDR3 DNA reads as TGTGCCATCAGTGAAAAAGGGACAGGCGAGATTCAGTACTTC. Translating gives CAISEKGTGEIQYF.

The chain is built from TRBV28 and TRBJ1-5; 7 nucleotides line up with TRBD1. This CDR3 has 18 residues. After removal of 7 bases from V and 0 bases from J, the junction contained 15 bases not matched to a gene. From germline, CDR1 is MDHEN and CDR2 SYDVKM. In DNA, the CDR3 is TGTGCCAGCAAAGAGTTCCAACAGGGGATATATAGCAATCAGCCCCAGCATTTT. Amino acids: CASKEFQQGIYSNQPQHF.

The chain carries TRBV6-1 and TRBJ2-7, with TRBD1 matching 9 bases. Looked up from germline, CDR1 is MNHNS and CDR2 is SASEGT. This CDR3 is 14 amino acids long. With 6 bases clipped from V and 4 bases from J, the junction kept 7 bases outside the gene matches. The CDR3: CASRDRGRTYEQYF. Here the CDR3 DNA reads TGTGCCAGCAGGGACAGGGGCCGGACATACGAGCAGTACTTC.

The chain combines TRBV30 with TRBJ2-5; maybe TRBD2 (6 bases). The germline gives CDR1 GTSNPN, CDR2 SVGIG (reference sequence). V was trimmed by 3 bases and J by 7 bases, leaving 15 bases between them. This CDR3 is 13 amino acids long. The CDR3 nucleotides are TGTGCCTGGAGCCCACGGGTCGGGGGGACCCAGTACTTC. This codes for CAWSPRVGGTQYF.

The J gene is TRBJ1-1, the V gene TRBV27, with no clear D. Germline V gives CDR1 MNHEY, CDR2 SMNVEV (reference sequence). The ends were cut back, 2 bases at V and 3 bases at J, with 7 bases in the middle. CDR3 length equals 13 residues. This CDR3 is CASSLVWHTEAFF. The CDR3 region has the DNA TGTGCCAGCAGTTTAGTGTGGCACACTGAAGCTTTCTTT.

The V gene is TRBV10-2, the J gene TRBJ2-5, with D unclear. The CDR3 is 12 residues long. V was shortened by 3 bases and J by 5 bases, with 7 bases between the two germline ends. Germline CDR1 is WSHSY and CDR2 is SAAADI. In nucleotides, the CDR3 is TGCGCCAGCAGTGACCCACTGGAGACCCAGTACTTC. It translates to CASSDPLETQYF.

A single count supports this clone. DNA for the CDR3: TGTGCCAGCTCGCAGGCGCCGGTGGCCAACTATGGCTACACCTTC. Translation: CASSQAPVANYGYTF. V and J are TRBV7-9 and TRBJ1-2; the D is unclear. This CDR3 is built from 15 residues. V was clipped by 8 bases and J by 2 bases, with 18 bases between them. Germline V CDR1 and CDR2: SEHNR, FQNEAQ (reference sequence).

The genes are TRBV6-5 and TRBJ2-2; 11 nucleotides align to TRBD1. CDR1 is MNHEY, CDR2 SVGAGI, per germline. Trimming removed 6 bases from V and 8 bases from J; junction bases left unmatched: 5. The CDR3 contains 14 residues. CDR3 region: CASRPDRGQGELFF. CDR3 nucleotides: TGTGCCAGCAGACCGGACAGGGGGCAAGGGGAGCTGTTTTTT.

The rearrangement joins TRBV7-9 to TRBJ2-7; D gene ambiguous. Trimming cost V 1 base and J 0 bases, with 10 bases left between them. The CDR3 runs to 15 residues. Per the germline V gene, CDR1 is SEHNR and CDR2 is FQNEAQ (reference sequence). The CDR3 protein is CASSLGAATSYEQYF. For the CDR3, the DNA is TGTGCCAGCAGCTTAGGCGCAGCTACCTCCTACGAGCAGTACTTC.

The chain uses TRBV18 and TRBJ1-1; D is unclear. Between the trimmed V and J ends, which lost 6 bases and 3 bases, there was a span of 14 bases. CDR3 length: 14 residues. Per the germline V gene, CDR1 is KGHSH and CDR2 is LQKENI. The CDR3 nucleotides read TGTGCCAGCTCGCCCGGGCTTTTGGACACTGAAGCTTTCTTT. Protein: CASSPGLLDTEAFF.

The genes are TRBV2 and TRBJ2-1; TRBD2 matches at 11 bases. CDR3 length equals 15 residues. Trimming removed 1 base from V and 8 bases from J; junction bases left unmatched: 4. CDR1 and CDR2 (germline): SNHLY, FYNNEI. CDR3 sequence: CASSEVLAGDHEQFF. Written as DNA, the CDR3 is TGTGCCAGCAGTGAAGTACTAGCGGGAGACCATGAGCAGTTCTTC.